This T cell receptor beta chain derives from a study of T cell changes during pregnancy in multiple sclerosis. The germline gives CDR1 SGHDT, CDR2 YYEEEE. The V gene lost 4 bases and the J gene lost 8 bases, with 19 bases spanning the gap. The CDR3 is 15 amino acids. Using immunoSEQ multiplex PCR, the repertoire was profiled, and TCRdb retains in-frame clones only, with some absent. The sample includes tens of thousands of clones, over 85% of them seen just once. The chain employs TRBV5-6 and TRBJ2-1; D is perhaps TRBD1 (6 bases). The specimen was CD4+ T cells from peripheral blood mononuclear cells, collected after pregnancy. The origin of this receptor is a female donor with multiple sclerosis, enrolled in a pregnancy study. The CDR3 reads CASSPPNRAVDEQFF. As DNA, the CDR3 is TGTGCCAGCAGCCCTCCCAACAGGGCGGTAGATGAGCAGTTCTTC.